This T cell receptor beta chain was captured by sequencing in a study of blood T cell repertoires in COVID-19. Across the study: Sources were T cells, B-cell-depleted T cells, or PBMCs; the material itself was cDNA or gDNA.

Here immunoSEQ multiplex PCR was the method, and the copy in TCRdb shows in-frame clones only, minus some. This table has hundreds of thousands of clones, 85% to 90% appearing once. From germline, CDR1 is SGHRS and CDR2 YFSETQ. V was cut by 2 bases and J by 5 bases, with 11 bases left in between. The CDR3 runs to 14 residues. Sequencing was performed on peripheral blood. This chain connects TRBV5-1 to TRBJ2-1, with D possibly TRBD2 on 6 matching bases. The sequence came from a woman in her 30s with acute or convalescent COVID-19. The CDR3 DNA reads TGCGCCAGCAGCTTTGTCGGGGGTGACAATGAGCAGTTCTTC. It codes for CASSFVGGDNEQFF.